Below, one TCR beta chain is given with its context. The sample belongs to a study of sequential checkpoint blockade in melanoma. As for the study in general: Both treatment sequences were followed by maintenance nivolumab.

Germline V gives CDR1 KGHSH, CDR2 LQKENI. The CDR3 is made up of 15 amino acids. Trimming cost V 6 bases and J 7 bases; bases outside gene matches: 9. Indicated treatment: randomized to nivolumab then ipilimumab (arm A) or the reverse (arm B). Repertoires were generated with immunoSEQ multiplex PCR, while TCRdb's copy carries only in-frame clones and drops some. This table holds 20,000 to 25,000 clones, approximately 82% found once. This chain connects TRBV18 to TRBJ1-5, with 10 bases matching TRBD1. The TCR originated in a human donor with melanoma. Sequencing was performed on CD8+ T cells sorted from blood (inferred from file names), taken from a patient given nivolumab and ipilimumab in sequence. This chain's CDR3 is CASSTTGQGGQPQHF. In nucleotides, the CDR3 is TGTGCCAGCTCTACTACAGGACAGGGGGGCCAGCCCCAGCATTTT.